The 5 T cell receptor beta chains below come from one sample, sequenced in a study of blood T cell repertoires in COVID-19. The table came from immunoSEQ multiplex PCR; TCRdb's copy has only in-frame clones and leaves some out. The table includes around 81,000 clones, around nine tenths detected once. Sequenced sample: peripheral blood. The receptor set was obtained from a woman aged 55-70 years with acute or convalescent COVID-19.

This clone was detected only a few times. The chain recombines TRBV29-1 with TRBJ2-3, with TRBD2 matching 10 bases. Trimming at V came to 5 bases and at J to 3 bases, leaving 8 bases not matched to a gene. The CDR3 contains 15 residues. The V gene's germline CDR1 is SQVTM and CDR2 ANQGSEA. CDR3: CSVPTTSGETDTQYF. In DNA form, the CDR3 reads TGCAGCGTTCCGACTACTAGCGGGGAAACAGATACGCAGTATTTT.

This sequence joins TRBV7-2 and TRBJ1-2, with 9 bases fitting TRBD1. The CDR3 length is 15 residues. Germline V CDR1 and CDR2: SGHTA, FQGNSA. V lost 3 bases to trimming and J lost 0 bases; unmatched junction nucleotides: 2. Here the CDR3 DNA reads TGTGCCAGCAGCTTTGACAGGGGGGCTAACTATGGCTACACCTTC. It codes for CASSFDRGANYGYTF. The full variable domain, in which reference TRBV7-2 and TRBJ1-2 provide the parts outside the CDR3, is GAGVSQSPSNKVTEKGKDVELRCDPISGHTALYWYRQSLGQGLEFLIYFQGNSAPDKSGLPSDRFSAERTGGSVSTLTIQRTQQEDSAVYLCASSFDRGANYGYTFGSGTRLTVV.

The table lists this clone with a count of one. The chain employs TRBV24-1 and TRBJ1-2; no clear D gene. The CDR3 is 13 amino acids. Deletions cut 4 bases from V and 6 bases from J, with 11 bases between. In germline, CDR1 is KGHDR, CDR2 SFDVKD. The CDR3 spells CATSDPQSHGYTF. CDR3 DNA sequence: TGTGCCACCAGTGACCCCCAGTCCCATGGCTACACCTTC.

This chain uses TRBV4-3 with TRBJ2-7, with 7 bases fitting TRBD2. CDR3 length: 13 residues. The V gene end was trimmed by 0 bases and the J gene end by 6 bases; junction bases not matched to a gene: 2. CDR1 and CDR2 from the germline V gene are LGHNA and YSLEER. The CDR3 sequence is CASSQEGGGEQYF. Written as DNA, the CDR3 is TGCGCCAGCAGCCAAGAGGGGGGGGGCGAGCAGTACTTC.

This chain joins TRBV2 and TRBJ1-5; D might be TRBD1 (6 bases). The CDR3 sequence is 15 residues long. V was trimmed by 2 bases and J by 6 bases, leaving 14 bases between them. CDR1 and CDR2 (germline): SNHLY, FYNNEI. The CDR3 DNA reads as TGTGCCAGCAGTGAATTAGGGGGAGGGAGTCAGCCCCAGCATTTT. It codes for CASSELGGGSQPQHF.